This T cell receptor beta chain was found in a study of shared clonotypes between healthy human individuals. Whole-study findings and limits: Researchers found naive subsets generally carried larger estimated richness than memory subsets. Clonotypes shared by all four sorted-subset donors had higher generation probabilities than non-shared clonotypes.

Terminally differentiated effector memory CD45RA+ cells were left out of the naive CD8 fraction, which was CD45RO-negative and positively selected for CCR7. Concerning this clone: Its target is unknown.

The protocol was immunoSEQ multiplex PCR, while the TCRdb copy is restricted to in-frame clones and leaves out a portion. Counted here are over 2 million clones, about 94% occurring once; the ten biggest clones make up around 1.1%. The CDR3 runs 14 residues. CDR1 and CDR2 (germline): SNHLY, FYNNEI. The V segment lost 10 bases and the J segment 4 bases; nucleotides outside the gene matches: 5. The sample consisted of naive CD8+ T cells sorted from blood. This clonotype was sampled from a man between 18 and 35 years old in good health. The gene calls are TRBV2 and TRBJ2-3, with 13 bases matching TRBD2. The CDR3 sequence: CAKTSGRTADTQYF. The CDR3 DNA is TGTGCCAAGACTAGCGGGAGGACCGCAGATACGCAGTATTTT.